This T cell receptor beta chain was recovered during a study of T cell changes during pregnancy in multiple sclerosis. The CDR3 runs 13 residues. Germline CDR1 is SGHVS and CDR2 is FQNEAQ. Data came from immunoSEQ multiplex PCR; TCRdb stores just in-frame clones and leaves some out. The sample lists tens of thousands of clones; 80% to 95% were seen once. About this clone itself: Germline and junction disagree at one end, which may indicate a read error.

Sequenced material: peripheral blood, taken in the first trimester of pregnancy. J is TRBJ2-7 and V is TRBV7-8; D is possibly TRBD2 (6 bases). This receptor was identified in a female donor with multiple sclerosis, enrolled in a pregnancy study. The CDR3 nucleotides are TGTGCCAGCAGCTTCAGAGACGGACTACCGACCGACTTC. Translating gives CASSFRDGLPTDF.